This TCR beta chain was profiled in a study of blood T cell repertoires in COVID-19. Background on the study: Donors in the United States, Italy and Spain gave samples during acute or convalescent COVID-19. Nucleic acid was either cDNA or gDNA, and it came from T cells, B-cell-depleted T cells, or PBMCs.

CDR3 length: 20 amino acids. The germline V and J ends were trimmed by 0 bases and 7 bases, with 28 bases remaining between them. CDR1 and CDR2 from the germline V gene are SGHNT and YENEEA. Generated by immunoSEQ multiplex PCR, the TCRdb table keeps only in-frame clones and is missing some. Of hundreds of thousands of clones detected, around 91% appear once; the ten largest clones hold 2.5% to 4%. The chain joins TRBV11-3 to TRBJ2-1; weak D call: TRBD2 (6 bases). The source of this sequence is a woman in her late teens or twenties who had recovered from COVID-19. The sequenced sample was peripheral blood. As DNA, the CDR3 is TGTGCCAGCAGCTTAGATTATACGGATGGCGGGACCGACGAGGGTAATGAGCAGTTCTTC. Translation: CASSLDYTDGGTDEGNEQFF. The full variable domain, its missing parts supplied by reference TRBV11-3 and TRBJ2-1, is EAGVVQSPRYKIIEKKQPVAFWCNPISGHNTLYWYLQNLGQGPELLIRYENEEAVDDSQLPKDRFSAERLKGVDSTLKIQPAELGDSAVYLCASSLDYTDGGTDEGNEQFFGPGTRLTVL.